This TCR beta chain was captured by sequencing in a study of blood T cell repertoires in COVID-19. Germline V gene sequence: CDR1 SNHLY, CDR2 FYNNEI. Germline trimming cut 8 bases from V and 2 bases from J; bases unmatched to any gene: 5. The CDR3 runs 14 residues. TCRdb's copy holds only in-frame clones and misses some; the assay was immunoSEQ multiplex PCR. The sample lists 130,000 to 150,000 clones, 80% to 90% occurring once. Sequencing was carried out using PBMCs or T cells enriched from blood (not recorded which). The source is a man aged 55 to 70 who had recovered from COVID-19. The chain carries TRBV2 and TRBJ1-4; 7 nucleotides agree with TRBD1. The CDR3 here is CASHPGQTNEKLFF. DNA for the CDR3: TGTGCCAGCCATCCGGGACAGACTAATGAAAAACTGTTTTTT.